This T cell receptor (beta chain) was recorded in a study of glioma-infiltrating T cells. Study-level background: Before surgery, glioma patients received dexamethasone for at most six days. Findings and limits, study-wide: Above-expected tissue-blood divergence occurred in all gliomas, most in low-grade ones. Very few CDR3 sequences were shared between tissue and blood.

Points on this clonotype: Its antigen is unidentified.

Using RNA template, CDR3s of TCR alpha and beta were amplified with iRepertoire arm-PCR. One entry per CDR3 protein, called by TCRdb with MiXCR from the multiplex PCR reads. The profile covers fewer than 500,000 distinct CDR3 sequences, with less than 50% appearing a single time and around 11% taken by the ten largest. Trimming stripped 3 bases from V and 8 bases from J, with 8 bases between. The CDR3 has 12 amino acids. The sample consisted of glioma tissue, nonneoplastic brain tissue, or PBMCs (not recorded which). This TCR was recovered from a human donor with low-grade glioma or glioblastoma, undergoing nonglioma brain surgery, or in good health (not recorded which). The chain recombines TRBV12-3 or TRBV12-4 with TRBJ2-4; D gene uncertain. The chain's CDR3 is CASSFLSDIQYF. The CDR3, as DNA: TGTGCCAGCAGTTTCCTTTCTGACATTCAGTACTTC.